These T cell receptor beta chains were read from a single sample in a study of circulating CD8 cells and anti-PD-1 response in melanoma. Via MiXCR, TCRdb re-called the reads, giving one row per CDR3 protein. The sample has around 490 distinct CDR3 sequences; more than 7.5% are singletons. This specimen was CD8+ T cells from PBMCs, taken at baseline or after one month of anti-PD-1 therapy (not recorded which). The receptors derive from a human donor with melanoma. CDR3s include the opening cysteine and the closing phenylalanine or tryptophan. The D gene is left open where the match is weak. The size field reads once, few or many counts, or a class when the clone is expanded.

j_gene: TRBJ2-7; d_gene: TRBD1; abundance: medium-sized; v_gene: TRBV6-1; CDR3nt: TGTGCCAGCTGGGACAGTCTCGACTACGAGCAGTACTTC; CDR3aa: CASWDSLDYEQYF
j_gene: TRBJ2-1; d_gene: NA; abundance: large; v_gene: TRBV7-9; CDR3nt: TGTGCCAGCAGCCCCTGGGGGGGACAGAGAACCTACAATGAGCAGTTCTTC; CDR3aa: CASSPWGGQRTYNEQFF
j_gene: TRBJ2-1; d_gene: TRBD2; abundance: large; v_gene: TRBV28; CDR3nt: TGTGCCAGCAGGTTCCTAAACAAACCAACCGGGACTAGCGGGAGGGATGAGCAGTTCTTC; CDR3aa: CASRFLNKPTGTSGRDEQFF
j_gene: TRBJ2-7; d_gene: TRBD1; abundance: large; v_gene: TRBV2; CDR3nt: TGTGCCAGCAGTCCCGGGACAGGGGTAGACGAGCAGTACTTC; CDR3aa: CASSPGTGVDEQYF
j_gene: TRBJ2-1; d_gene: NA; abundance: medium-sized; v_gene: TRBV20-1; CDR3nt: TGCAGTGCTAGAGTCTCAGCGCCCAATGAGCAGTTCTTC; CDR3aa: CSARVSAPNEQFF
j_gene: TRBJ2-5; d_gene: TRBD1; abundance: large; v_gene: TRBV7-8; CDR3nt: TGTGCCAGCAGCTTATTAGGGGGCTTAGGAGAGACCCAGTACTTC; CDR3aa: CASSLLGGLGETQYF
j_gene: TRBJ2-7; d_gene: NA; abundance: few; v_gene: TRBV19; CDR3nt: TGTGCCAGTAGTCTGCAGACTTTCTACGAGCAGTACTTC; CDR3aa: CASSLQTFYEQYF
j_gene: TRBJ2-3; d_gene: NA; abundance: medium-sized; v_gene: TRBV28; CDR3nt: TGTGCCAGCAGTTTATTCGGCGGTCGTAGTAGTTCTGTTTCAGATACGCAGTATTTT; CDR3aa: CASSLFGGRSSSVSDTQYF
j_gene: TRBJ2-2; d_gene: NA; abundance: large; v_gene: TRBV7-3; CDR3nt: TGTGCCAGCAGCTTAAATCCCATGAACACCGGGGAGCTGTTTTTT; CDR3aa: CASSLNPMNTGELFF
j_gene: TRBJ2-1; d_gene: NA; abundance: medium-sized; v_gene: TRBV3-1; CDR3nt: TGTGCCAGCAGCCAAGATCACGGGGCGGACAATGAGCAGTTCTTC; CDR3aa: CASSQDHGADNEQFF
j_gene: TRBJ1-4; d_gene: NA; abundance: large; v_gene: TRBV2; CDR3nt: TGTGCCAGCAGCGCCGGGGGCGATAATGAAAAACTGTTTTTT; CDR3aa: CASSAGGDNEKLFF
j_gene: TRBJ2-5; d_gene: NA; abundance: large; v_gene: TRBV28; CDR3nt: TGTGCCAGCAGAGAGGATGGTCAAGAGACCCAGTACTTC; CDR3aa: CASREDGQETQYF
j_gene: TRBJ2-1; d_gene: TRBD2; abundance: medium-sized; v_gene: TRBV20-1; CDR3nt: TGCAGTGCTCGATCACTAGCGGGGAAGCCCGGTGAGCAGTTCTTC; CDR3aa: CSARSLAGKPGEQFF